The 27 T cell receptor beta chains below were found in one sample sequenced in a study of T cell responses to AZD1222 COVID-19 vaccine. Measured with immunoSEQ multiplex PCR; TCRdb has only the in-frame clones, and not every one. The table shows over 100,000 clones, with 86% occurring only once. Sequenced material: peripheral blood, taken on day 0 of AZD1222 vaccination. The receptor source for this set is an adult in good health.

V gene TRBV7-9 combines with J gene TRBJ1-1; the match to TRBD1 covers 10 bases. This CDR3 region has 15 residues. Germline CDR1 and CDR2: SEHNR and FQNEAQ (reference sequence). The J segment lost 5 bases and the V segment lost 5 bases, leaving 8 bases of the junction unmatched. The CDR3 reads CASSPRTGGRTEAFF. CDR3 DNA: TGTGCCAGCAGCCCTCGGACAGGGGGGAGAACTGAAGCTTTCTTT.

Here the CDR3 reads CASSRTGGGEKLFF. The CDR3 DNA reads as TGCGCCAGCAGCCGGACAGGGGGGGGAGAAAAACTGTTTTTT. This chain joins TRBV4-3 and TRBJ1-4, with 10 bases aligning to TRBD1. The CDR3 sequence is 14 residues long. Germline CDR1 reads LGHNA; CDR2 reads YSLEER. After removal of 4 bases from V and 8 bases from J, the junction contained 4 bases not matched to a gene.

The J gene is TRBJ1-4, the V gene TRBV10-3; 8 bases line up with TRBD1. The J segment lost 6 bases and the V segment lost 0 bases, leaving 0 bases of the junction unmatched. Per germline, CDR1 ENHRY and CDR2 SYGVKD. The CDR3 length is 14 residues. The CDR3 spells CAISESTGDEKLFF. In DNA form, the CDR3 reads TGTGCCATCAGTGAGTCGACAGGGGATGAAAAACTGTTTTTT.

This chain links TRBV25-1 with TRBJ2-3; D is perhaps TRBD1 (6 bases). Germline CDR1 reads MGHDK; CDR2 reads SYGVNS. Deletions cut 6 bases from V and 3 bases from J, with 7 bases between. The CDR3 sequence is 12 residues long. CDR3 bases: TGTGCCAGCAGCCAGGGGACAGATACGCAGTATTTT. It specifies CASSQGTDTQYF.

This chain links TRBV6-5 with TRBJ1-2, with D hard to call. V lost 10 bases, J lost 2 bases, and 14 bases lay in between. This CDR3 region has 13 residues. CDR1 and CDR2 (germline): MNHEY, SVGAGI. CDR3 protein: CATRDLLNYGYTF. The CDR3 coding sequence is TGTGCCACCAGAGACCTCCTCAACTATGGCTACACCTTC.

The chain carries TRBV7-9 and TRBJ1-6, with unresolved D. V was pared by 1 base and J by 5 bases, with 15 bases between. Looked up from germline, CDR1 is SEHNR and CDR2 is FQNEAQ (reference sequence). The CDR3 covers 17 residues. CDR3 loop: CASSLDRANGNNSPLHF. The CDR3 DNA sequence: TGTGCCAGCAGCTTAGATCGTGCAAATGGTAATAATTCACCCCTCCACTTT. Filled out from reference TRBV7-9 and TRBJ1-6, the complete variable domain reads DTGVSQNPRHKITKRGQNVTFRCDPISEHNRLYWYRQTLGQGPEFLTYFQNEAQLEKSRLLSDRFSAERPKGSFSTLEIQRTEQGDSAMYLCASSLDRANGNNSPLHFGNGTRLTVT.

The CDR3 here is CASSGQGNTEAFF. The DNA for the CDR3 is TGTGCCAGCAGTGGACAGGGCAACACTGAAGCTTTCTTT. This chain connects TRBV2 to TRBJ1-1; 7 bases agree with TRBD1. This CDR3 is 13 amino acids long. The germline CDR1 and CDR2 sequences are SNHLY and FYNNEI. V lost 4 bases to trimming and J lost 2 bases; unmatched junction nucleotides: 1.

This chain links TRBV28 with TRBJ2-1, with 7 bases lining up with TRBD2. V gave up 6 bases and J gave up 7 bases; unmatched junction bases: 18. This CDR3 comprises 17 residues. Germline CDR1 and CDR2: MDHEN and SYDVKM. The DNA for the CDR3 is TGTGCCAGCAGCCCCCCGACTAGCCCAACCCTCGGGAATGAGCAGTTCTTC. Translation: CASSPPTSPTLGNEQFF.

The J gene is TRBJ2-1, the V gene TRBV7-9; D remains ambiguous. V lost 2 bases to trimming and J lost 7 bases, with 6 bases between them. This CDR3 spans 12 amino acids. CDR1 is SEHNR, CDR2 FQNEAQ, per germline (reference sequence). The CDR3 sequence: CASSLNANEQFF. The CDR3 nucleotides read TGTGCCAGCAGCTTAAACGCTAATGAGCAGTTCTTC.

CDR3 in amino acids: CASSPELLESNVLTF. The CDR3, as DNA: TGTGCCAGCTCACCGGAGTTACTCGAGTCCAACGTCCTGACTTTC. This rearrangement joins TRBV18 to TRBJ2-6; D uncertain. The germline gives CDR1 KGHSH, CDR2 LQKENI. Trimming left V 3 bases short and J 8 bases short, with 14 bases between. This CDR3 region has 15 residues. Based on the CDR3 plus reference TRBV18 and TRBJ2-6, the full variable domain is NAGVMQNPRHLVRRRGQEARLRCSPMKGHSHVYWYRQLPEEGLKFMVYLQKENIIDESGMPKERFSAEFPKEGPSILRIQQVVRGDSAAYFCASSPELLESNVLTFGAGSRLTVL.

The rearrangement links TRBV28 to TRBJ2-5; the D gene is possibly TRBD1 (6 bases). The CDR3 totals 15 residues. V was shortened by 3 bases and J by 2 bases, with 13 bases between the two germline ends. Germline assignment: CDR1 MDHEN and CDR2 SYDVKM. CDR3 bases: TGTGCCAGCAGTTTTTCGGACAGTGTACAAGAGACCCAGTACTTC. As protein: CASSFSDSVQETQYF.

The V and J genes are TRBV27 and TRBJ1-5, with a tentative D call TRBD1 (6 bases). V lost 5 bases and J 0 bases, leaving 17 bases between the germline ends. CDR1 and CDR2 from the germline V gene are MNHEY and SMNVEV (reference sequence). CDR3 length: 17 amino acids. This CDR3 is CASSPGRTAYSNQPQHF. In nucleotides, the CDR3 is TGTGCCAGCAGTCCCGGCAGGACAGCGTATAGCAATCAGCCCCAGCATTTT.

The chain employs TRBV12-3 or TRBV12-4 and TRBJ2-2; 8 positions agree with TRBD1. This CDR3 has 13 amino acids. V shed 5 bases, J shed 7 bases, and the junction held 3 bases outside the gene matches. For the CDR3, the DNA is TGTGCCAGCAGTCCTACAGGGGGCGGGGAGCTGTTTTTT. Translation: CASSPTGGGELFF.

J is TRBJ1-5 and V is TRBV9; D not certain. The CDR3 consists of 13 residues. Trimming cost V 3 bases and J 4 bases, with 8 bases left between them. CDR1 SGDLS and CDR2 YYNGEE come from the germline V gene. The CDR3 is CASSADGNQPQHF. The CDR3 DNA reads as TGTGCCAGCAGCGCCGACGGGAATCAGCCCCAGCATTTT.

This sequence joins TRBV10-3 and TRBJ2-2; D uncertain. V was shortened by 4 bases and J by 8 bases, with 5 bases between the two germline ends. CDR3 length: 11 amino acids. CDR1 ENHRY and CDR2 SYGVKD come from the germline V gene. The CDR3 sequence: CAISGGGELFF. The CDR3 nucleotides read TGTGCCATCAGTGGGGGAGGGGAGCTGTTTTTT.

This chain links TRBV19 with TRBJ1-5, with D possibly being TRBD1 (6 bases). The CDR3 runs 13 residues. In germline, CDR1 is LNHDA, CDR2 SQIVND (reference sequence). V was trimmed by 7 bases and J by 5 bases, leaving 12 bases between them. CDR3 bases: TGTGCCAGTAATACAGGGAAGGATCAGCCCCAGCATTTT. Amino acid sequence: CASNTGKDQPQHF.

This chain links TRBV29-1 with TRBJ2-7; D not resolved. There are 13 residues in the CDR3. Germline CDR1 is SQVTM and CDR2 is ANQGSEA. With 4 bases removed from V and 4 bases from J, the gap between germline ends came to 14 bases. CDR3 amino acids: CSVGRSLGYEQYF. DNA of the CDR3: TGCAGCGTTGGCCGCTCCCTAGGTTACGAGCAGTACTTC.

The V and J genes are TRBV28 and TRBJ1-6; 8 bases line up with TRBD1. The germline V gene has CDR1 MDHEN and CDR2 SYDVKM. Trimming took 5 bases from V and 10 from J; bases not matched to a gene: 13. The CDR3 runs 16 residues. The CDR3 spells CASSPTRQGMGSPLHF. DNA of the CDR3: TGTGCCAGCAGTCCTACCAGACAGGGGATGGGCTCACCCCTCCACTTT. The entire variable domain, with the rest obtained from reference TRBV28 and TRBJ1-6, is as follows: DVKVTQSSRYLVKRTGEKVFLECVQDMDHENMFWYRQDPGLGLRLIYFSYDVKMKEKGDIPEGYSVSREKKERFSLILESASTNQTSMYLCASSPTRQGMGSPLHFGNGTRLTVT.

This chain uses TRBV5-1 with TRBJ2-5; D may be TRBD1 (6 bases). The CDR3 runs 16 residues. V was cut by 3 bases and J by 5 bases, with 20 bases left in between. Per germline, CDR1 SGHRS and CDR2 YFSETQ. The CDR3 coding sequence is TGCGCCAGCAGCTCATTTCCTACAGGGCTTATGGAGACCCAGTACTTC. Translated: CASSSFPTGLMETQYF.

This clone occurred once. The CDR3 coding sequence is TGTGCCAGCAGCCCGACTCGGGATGGGCGCAATCAGCCCCAGCATTTT. It codes for CASSPTRDGRNQPQHF. The chain carries TRBV7-2 and TRBJ1-5; D is undetermined. Trimming left V 5 bases short and J 2 bases short, with 16 bases between. Germline CDR1 is SGHTA and CDR2 is FQGNSA. CDR3 size: 16 residues. The full variable domain, completed using reference TRBV7-2 and TRBJ1-5, is GAGVSQSPSNKVTEKGKDVELRCDPISGHTALYWYRQSLGQGLEFLIYFQGNSAPDKSGLPSDRFSAERTGGSVSTLTIQRTQQEDSAVYLCASSPTRDGRNQPQHFGDGTRLSIL.

The chain links TRBV4-3 to TRBJ2-3; TRBD2 is a possible D gene (6 bases). Trimming pared 2 bases from V and 5 bases from J, leaving 17 bases between. This CDR3 has 16 residues. The germline CDR1 and CDR2 sequences are LGHNA and YSLEER. The CDR3 DNA follows: TGCGCCAGCAGCCAAAACCGGGACTTTTCCAAAGATACGCAGTATTTT. Protein sequence: CASSQNRDFSKDTQYF.

The rearrangement links TRBV2 to TRBJ2-2, with 9 bases aligning to TRBD1. The junction had 6 bases not matched to a gene; V was cut back by 6 bases and J by 7 bases. CDR3 length: 14 amino acids. CDR1 SNHLY and CDR2 FYNNEI come from the germline V gene. CDR3 protein: CASRGDRAGGELFF. The CDR3 DNA follows: TGTGCCAGCAGGGGGGACAGGGCCGGCGGGGAGCTGTTTTTT.

This clone was seen a single time. This CDR3 is also generated by other DNA sequences in the sample. The rearrangement uses TRBV11-1 and TRBJ1-1; D gene unclear. Trimming stripped 2 bases from V and 2 bases from J, with 3 bases between. The CDR3 sequence is 12 residues long. Germline values: CDR1 SGHAT, CDR2 FQDESV (reference sequence). The CDR3 nucleotides are TGTGCCAGCAGCTTATCAAACACTGAAGCTTTCTTT. Translation: CASSLSNTEAFF.

The V call is TRBV7-9, the J call TRBJ1-1; D is uncertain. Germline CDR1 and CDR2: SEHNR and FQNEAQ (reference sequence). The CDR3 contains 14 residues. The ends were cut back, 0 bases at V and 4 bases at J, with 9 bases in the middle. Here the CDR3 reads CASSLAAQFTEAFF. The CDR3 DNA follows: TGTGCCAGCAGCTTAGCGGCACAGTTCACTGAAGCTTTCTTT.

Worth noting for this clone: Other DNA sequences in this specimen translate into the identical CDR3. The V call is TRBV5-1, the J call TRBJ2-6; no reliable D call. The CDR3 consists of 14 residues. Trimming took off 0 bases at V and 2 bases at J, with 3 bases between the two ends. CDR1 and CDR2 from the germline V gene are SGHRS and YFSETQ. The CDR3 loop is CASSLDPGANVLTF. CDR3 DNA: TGCGCCAGCAGCTTGGATCCTGGGGCCAACGTCCTGACTTTC.

This clone appeared a single time. This chain connects TRBV6-6 to TRBJ2-7, with 8 positions matching TRBD1. The ends lost 6 bases at V and 2 bases at J; junction bases unmatched: 9. The CDR3 is made up of 15 amino acids. Germline V gene data show CDR1 as MNHNY and CDR2 as SVGAGI (reference sequence). CDR3 bases: TGTGCCAGCAGCGAACAGGACAGGGTGACCTACGAGCAGTACTTC. The encoded protein is CASSEQDRVTYEQYF.

This clone was recorded only once. The V gene is TRBV5-4, the J gene TRBJ2-2; 9 bases agree with TRBD2. The germline CDR1 and CDR2 sequences are SGHNT and YYREEE (reference sequence). With 1 base clipped from V and 2 bases from J, the junction kept 6 bases outside the gene matches. The CDR3 is 17 residues long. CDR3 sequence (DNA): TGTGCCAGCAGCTTGACTCTAGCGGGGTTAAACACCGGGGAGCTGTTTTTT. Amino acid sequence: CASSLTLAGLNTGELFF.